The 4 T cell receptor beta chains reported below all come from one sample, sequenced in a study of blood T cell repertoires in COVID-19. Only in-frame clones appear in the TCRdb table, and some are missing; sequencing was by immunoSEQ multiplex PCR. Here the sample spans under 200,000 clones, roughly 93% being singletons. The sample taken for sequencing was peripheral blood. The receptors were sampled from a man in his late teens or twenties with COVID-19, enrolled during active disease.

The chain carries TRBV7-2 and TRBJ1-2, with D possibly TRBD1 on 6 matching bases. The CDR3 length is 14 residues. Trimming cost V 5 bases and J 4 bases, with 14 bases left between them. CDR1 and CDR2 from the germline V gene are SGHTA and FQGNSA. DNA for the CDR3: TGTGCCAGCAGCCCGGACAGAGACCCCTATGGCTACACCTTC. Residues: CASSPDRDPYGYTF.

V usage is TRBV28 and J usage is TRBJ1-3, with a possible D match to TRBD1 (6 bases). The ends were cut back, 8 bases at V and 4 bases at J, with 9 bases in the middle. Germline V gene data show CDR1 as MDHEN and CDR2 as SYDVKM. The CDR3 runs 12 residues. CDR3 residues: CASWDKGNTIYF. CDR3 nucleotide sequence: TGTGCCAGCTGGGACAAGGGAAACACCATATATTTT. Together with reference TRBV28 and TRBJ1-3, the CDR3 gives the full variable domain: DVKVTQSSRYLVKRTGEKVFLECVQDMDHENMFWYRQDPGLGLRLIYFSYDVKMKEKGDIPEGYSVSREKKERFSLILESASTNQTSMYLCASWDKGNTIYFGEGSWLTVV.

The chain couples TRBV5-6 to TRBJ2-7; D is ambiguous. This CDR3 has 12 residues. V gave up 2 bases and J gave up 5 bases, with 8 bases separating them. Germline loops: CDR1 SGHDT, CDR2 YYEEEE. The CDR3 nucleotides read TGTGCCAGCAGCTTCGGTTTAAACGAGCAGTACTTC. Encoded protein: CASSFGLNEQYF.

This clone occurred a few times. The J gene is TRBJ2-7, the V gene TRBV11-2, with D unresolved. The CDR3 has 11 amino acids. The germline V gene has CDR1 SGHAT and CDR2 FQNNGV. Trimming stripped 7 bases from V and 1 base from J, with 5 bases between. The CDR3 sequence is CASTPSYEQYF. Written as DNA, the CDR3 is TGTGCCAGCACCCCGTCCTACGAGCAGTACTTC.